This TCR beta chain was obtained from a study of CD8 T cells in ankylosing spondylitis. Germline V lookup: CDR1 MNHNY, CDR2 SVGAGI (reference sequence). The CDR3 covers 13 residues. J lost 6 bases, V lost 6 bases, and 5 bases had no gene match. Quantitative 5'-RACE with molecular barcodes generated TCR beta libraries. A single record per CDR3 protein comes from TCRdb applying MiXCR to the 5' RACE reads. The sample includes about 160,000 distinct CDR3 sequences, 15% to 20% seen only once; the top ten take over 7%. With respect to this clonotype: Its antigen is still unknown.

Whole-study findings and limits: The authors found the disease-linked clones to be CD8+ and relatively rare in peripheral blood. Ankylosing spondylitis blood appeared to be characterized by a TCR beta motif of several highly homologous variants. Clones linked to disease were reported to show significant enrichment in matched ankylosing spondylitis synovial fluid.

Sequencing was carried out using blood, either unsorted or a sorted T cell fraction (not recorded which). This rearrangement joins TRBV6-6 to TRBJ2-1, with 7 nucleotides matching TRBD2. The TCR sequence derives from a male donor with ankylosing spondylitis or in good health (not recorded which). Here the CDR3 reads CASSHGGSNEQFF. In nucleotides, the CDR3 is TGTGCCAGCAGCCACGGGGGGAGCAATGAGCAGTTCTTC.